Each of the 10 T cell receptor beta chains below was sequenced from the same sample in a study of molecular identifiers for immune sequencing clone quantification. TCRdb processed the PCR reads anew with MiXCR; each CDR3 protein has one entry. The table has some 93,000 distinct CDR3 sequences, under 25% seen once. The sequencing sample was made of naive CD8+ T cells from blood, with Jurkat cell RNA spiked in. Stated subset: FACS-sorted CD8+CD4-CCR7+CD45RA+ naive T cells. The source is a human donor in good health. Some libraries in this study had Jurkat cell RNA spiked in.

This clonotype was found once. This clone may be a read error of a much larger clone one base away. The chain couples TRBV7-9 to TRBJ2-5; no definite D call. Per germline, CDR1 SEHNR and CDR2 FQNEAQ (reference sequence). The CDR3 extends over 15 amino acids. The CDR3 DNA reads as TGTGCCTGCAGCTTAGGAGTCGTGTACCAAGAGACCCAGTACTTC. This translates into CACSLGVVYQETQYF.

This clonotype occurred many times. CDR3 in amino acids: CASSQEFTSAQYF. DNA for the CDR3: TGCGCCAGCAGCCAAGAGTTCACTTCGGCCCAGTACTTC. This chain connects TRBV4-3 to TRBJ2-5; D not resolved. V was trimmed by 0 bases and J by 9 bases, leaving 11 bases between them. CDR3 size: 13 residues. Looked up from germline, CDR1 is LGHNA and CDR2 is YSLEER.

This clonotype was counted ten times or more. The chain employs TRBV29-1 and TRBJ1-5; D is perhaps TRBD1 (5 bases). Germline loops: CDR1 SQVTM, CDR2 ANQGSEA. The CDR3 extends over 13 amino acids. The V end lost 6 bases, the J end lost 6 bases, and 15 bases lay between the germline ends. The CDR3 spells CSVAGMPGQPQHF. The CDR3 DNA is TGCAGCGTGGCAGGGATGCCGGGTCAGCCCCAGCATTTT.

V and J are TRBV7-9 and TRBJ2-3, with a weak D call TRBD1 (5 bases). Trimming shortened V by 2 bases and J by 6 bases, and 15 bases separated the two germline ends. Germline CDR1 and CDR2: SEHNR and FQNEAQ (reference sequence). The CDR3 is 15 residues long. The CDR3 coding sequence is TGTGCCAGCAGCTTAATTTGGCAGGGTAGGGATACGCAGTATTTT. Encoded protein: CASSLIWQGRDTQYF.

Points on this clonotype: Germline is not matched at one junction end, which may reflect a read error. The gene calls are TRBV4-1 and TRBJ2-7; the match to TRBD1 covers 7 bases. Germline CDR1 and CDR2: MGHRA and YSYEKL. The CDR3 spans 14 residues. Here the CDR3 reads CVSSPGQNSYEQYF. Written as DNA, the CDR3 is TGCGTCAGCAGCCCGGGACAGAACTCCTACGAGCAGTACTTC.

Many counts were recorded for this clonotype. The J gene is TRBJ1-5, the V gene TRBV6-5, with D possibly TRBD1 on 5 matching bases. The germline V and J ends were trimmed by 5 bases and 1 base, with 12 bases remaining between them. CDR3 length: 15 residues. The V gene's germline CDR1 is MNHEY and CDR2 SVGAGI. The CDR3 here is CASSPADSSNQPQHF. In DNA, the CDR3 is TGTGCCAGCAGTCCTGCTGACAGCAGCAATCAGCCCCAGCATTTT.

The gene calls are TRBV9 and TRBJ2-3, with no clear D. Trimming stripped 0 bases from V and 1 base from J, with 3 bases between. The CDR3 extends over 13 amino acids. Germline V gene lookup returns CDR1 SGDLS and CDR2 YYNGEE. This CDR3 reads CASSVDGTDTQYF. As DNA, the CDR3 is TGTGCCAGCAGCGTAGACGGCACAGATACGCAGTATTTT. The full variable domain, in which reference TRBV9 and TRBJ2-3 provide the parts outside the CDR3, is DSGVTQTPKHLITATGQRVTLRCSPRSGDLSVYWYQQSLDQGLQFLIQYYNGEERAKGNILERFSAQQFPDLHSELNLSSLELGDSALYFCASSVDGTDTQYFGPGTRLTVL.

This clonotype was counted at least ten times. This chain joins TRBV5-1 and TRBJ2-3; D is undetermined. CDR3 length: 18 amino acids. V gave up 7 bases and J gave up 2 bases, with 26 bases separating them. CDR1 and CDR2 (germline): SGHRS, YFSETQ. DNA of the CDR3: TGCGCCAGCTCGAGGACCGTAGTAAGGTTTCAGTCCACAGATACGCAGTATTTT. Its translation is CASSRTVVRFQSTDTQYF.

Points on this clonotype: It may be a read error: a sequence one base away is much more abundant. The CDR3 end shows no conserved phenylalanine or tryptophan, and so a read error is likely. The chain combines TRBV11-2 with TRBJ2-2; 9 bases match TRBD2. V was clipped by 7 bases and J by 5 bases; unmatched bases: 20. The CDR3 length is 19 residues. Germline CDR1 reads SGHAT; CDR2 reads FQNNGV. The CDR3 coding sequence is TGTGCCAGCACCACCCCGATTAGCGGGGGAAATCCGGGGACCGGGGAGCTGTTTCTT. Protein product: CASTTPISGGNPGTGELFL.

In this sample, this clonotype turned up many times. This chain uses TRBV29-1 with TRBJ2-5; 10 bases line up with TRBD1. This CDR3 region has 13 residues. The germline CDR1 and CDR2 sequences are SQVTM and ANQGSEA. The trim removed 6 bases at V and 4 bases at J, leaving 5 bases unmatched. CDR3 nucleotide sequence: TGCAGCGTGGGACAGGGGTTCGCAGAGACCCAGTACTTC. Its protein product is CSVGQGFAETQYF.